Below are 32 T cell receptor beta chains sequenced from a single sample in a study of T cells after yellow fever vaccination. One entry per CDR3 protein results from TCRdb running MiXCR on the 5' RACE reads. The table records about 340,000 distinct CDR3 sequences, 3% to 4.5% of them present only once. The specimen was PBMCs, collected 5 days after the yellow fever booster vaccination. The receptors stem from a man aged 18 to 35 who received the YFV17D yellow fever vaccine.

The chain combines TRBV3-1 with TRBJ2-7; D remains ambiguous. The CDR3 has 14 residues. V lost 4 bases to trimming and J lost 7 bases, with 17 bases between them. In germline, CDR1 is LGHDT, CDR2 YNNKEL (reference sequence). Written as DNA, the CDR3 is TGTGCCAGCAGCCCTCACGGTTCGGTGCGGGAGCAGTACGTC. Amino acids: CASSPHGSVREQYV.

The gene calls are TRBV2 and TRBJ1-6; D unclear. Germline CDR1 is SNHLY and CDR2 is FYNNEI. The CDR3 is 12 residues long. Trimming left V 7 bases short and J 9 bases short, with 10 bases between. The CDR3 DNA sequence: TGTGCCAGCACGGTTTTGGGTTCACCCCTCCACTTT. This sequence encodes CASTVLGSPLHF. The full variable domain, in which reference TRBV2 and TRBJ1-6 provide the parts outside the CDR3, is EPEVTQTPSHQVTQMGQEVILRCVPISNHLYFYWYRQILGQKVEFLVSFYNNEISEKSEIFDDQFSVERPDGSNFTLKIRSTKLEDSAMYFCASTVLGSPLHFGNGTRLTVT.

This clonotype has more than one count but fewer than ten. The chain has TRBV7-3 and TRBJ2-1; 10 bases fit TRBD2. CDR1 and CDR2 from the germline V gene are SGHTA and FQGTGA. Unmatched junction bases numbered 5, after V lost 2 bases and J lost 4 bases. This CDR3 contains 16 residues. As DNA, the CDR3 is TGTGCCAGCAGCTTACTAGCGGGGGCCGGGTACAATGAGCAGTTCTTC. Translating it yields CASSLLAGAGYNEQFF.

In this sample, this clonotype turned up many times. The chain joins TRBV5-6 to TRBJ2-7; the match to TRBD1 covers 10 bases. The germline V gene encodes CDR1 SGHDT and CDR2 YYEEEE. The CDR3 spans 16 residues. J was trimmed by 7 bases and V by 1 base; bases with no gene match: 11. This CDR3 reads CASSLTADRGRGEQYF. The CDR3 region has the DNA TGTGCCAGCAGCTTGACCGCTGACAGGGGGCGAGGGGAGCAGTACTTC.

V and J are TRBV5-6 and TRBJ1-1; the D gene is possibly TRBD1 (5 bases). Germline CDR1 and CDR2: SGHDT and YYEEEE. V was clipped by 4 bases and J by 1 base, with 20 bases between them. This CDR3 has 17 residues. The CDR3 spells CASSAVAGPRSNTEAFF. In DNA form, the CDR3 reads TGTGCCAGCAGCGCCGTCGCGGGGCCTCGGTCGAACACTGAAGCTTTCTTT.

The rearrangement links TRBV4-1 to TRBJ2-2; no definite D call. This CDR3 has 13 amino acids. V was clipped by 1 base and J by 6 bases, with 6 bases between them. CDR1 is MGHRA, CDR2 YSYEKL, per germline. CDR3 protein: CASSQALPGELFF. The CDR3 region has the DNA TGCGCCAGCAGCCAAGCACTACCCGGGGAGCTGTTTTTT.

The chain links TRBV27 to TRBJ2-3, with 9 bases identical to TRBD2. Germline values: CDR1 MNHEY, CDR2 SMNVEV (reference sequence). This CDR3 comprises 12 residues. CDR3 coding DNA: TGTCCGGGCGGGGGGGCCAGTGATACGCAGTATTTT. Translating it yields CPGGGASDTQYF.

This clonotype appeared a few times. The rearrangement uses TRBV4-3 and TRBJ2-1, with D perhaps matching TRBD2 (6 bases). V dropped 4 bases and J dropped 2 bases, with 12 bases sitting between them. The CDR3 consists of 15 residues. Germline CDR1 reads LGHNA; CDR2 reads YSLEER. CDR3 in amino acids: CASSPGTATYNEQFF. The CDR3 bases are TGCGCCAGCAGCCCAGGGACTGCCACCTACAATGAGCAGTTCTTC.

In its sample, this clonotype was seen a few times. This chain links TRBV9 with TRBJ1-2; no definite D call. V shed 1 base and J shed 9 bases, with 16 bases lying between them. This CDR3 is built from 14 residues. From germline, CDR1 is SGDLS and CDR2 YYNGEE. The CDR3 sequence is CASSVIGLSSRYTF. The CDR3 DNA sequence: TGTGCCAGCAGCGTAATAGGCCTTTCAAGCCGCTACACCTTC. Full variable domain (outside the CDR3, taken from reference TRBV9 and TRBJ1-2): DSGVTQTPKHLITATGQRVTLRCSPRSGDLSVYWYQQSLDQGLQFLIQYYNGEERAKGNILERFSAQQFPDLHSELNLSSLELGDSALYFCASSVIGLSSRYTFGSGTRLTVV.

CDR3 residues: CATSDETGSGDEQFF. CDR3 DNA: TGTGCCACCAGTGACGAGACTGGTAGTGGAGATGAGCAGTTCTTC. This sequence joins TRBV24-1 and TRBJ2-1; D is unresolved. This CDR3 has 15 amino acids. In germline, CDR1 is KGHDR, CDR2 SFDVKD. Trimming shortened V by 4 bases and J by 8 bases, and 17 bases separated the two germline ends.

This clonotype was observed a handful of times. V gene TRBV7-9 combines with J gene TRBJ1-6, with D perhaps matching TRBD1 (5 bases). V lost 4 bases to trimming and J lost 0 bases, with 13 bases between them. Germline-derived CDR1 and CDR2 are SEHNR and FQNEAQ (reference sequence). The CDR3 is 17 amino acids. The chain's CDR3 is CASSSSDTSSYNSPLHF. CDR3 coding DNA: TGTGCCAGCAGCTCATCGGACACGAGCTCCTATAATTCACCCCTCCACTTT.

The table lists this clonotype with many counts. The chain uses TRBV25-1 and TRBJ2-7, with D hard to call. The CDR3 length is 10 residues. The germline CDR1 and CDR2 sequences are MGHDK and SYGVNS. V gave up 6 bases and J gave up 5 bases, with 5 bases separating them. The CDR3 reads CASSLDEQYF. DNA of the CDR3: TGTGCCAGCAGCTTAGACGAGCAGTACTTC.

This clonotype showed up many times. The chain employs TRBV7-6 and TRBJ2-3, with 7 positions matching TRBD2. Per germline, CDR1 SGHVS and CDR2 FNYEAQ. V was pared by 0 bases and J by 0 bases, with 6 bases of the junction left unmatched. CDR3 length equals 17 residues. The CDR3 bases are TGTGCCAGCAGCTTAGCTCTGGGGGGGTCCAGCACAGATACGCAGTATTTT. Translation gives CASSLALGGSSTDTQYF.

The V call is TRBV18, the J call TRBJ2-5; TRBD2 matches 7 bases. The CDR3 runs 13 residues. The germline V gene encodes CDR1 KGHSH and CDR2 LQKENI. J gave up 5 bases and V 6 bases, and 6 bases lay outside the gene matches. The CDR3 DNA sequence: TGTGCCAGCTCGTCAGGGAGGGACGAGACCCAGTACTTC. Translated: CASSSGRDETQYF.

This rearrangement joins TRBV6-5 to TRBJ1-2, with 7 bases aligning to TRBD1. The germline V gene has CDR1 MNHEY and CDR2 SVGAGI. V was clipped by 5 bases and J by 7 bases; unmatched bases: 10. This CDR3 has 14 amino acids. The CDR3 DNA follows: TGTGCCAGCAGTCCCAGGGGAGGGGGCATTGGCTACACCTTC. This sequence encodes CASSPRGGGIGYTF.

This clonotype was seen many times. The chain combines TRBV5-5 with TRBJ2-3; D is perhaps TRBD2 (5 bases). From germline, CDR1 is SGHKS and CDR2 YYEKEE (reference sequence). This CDR3 region has 16 residues. Trimming took 4 bases from V and 3 from J, leaving 18 bases between them. CDR3 nucleotides: TGTGCCAGCAGCCCCCGTGGGAGCCAGGCGACAGATACGCAGTATTTT. Its translation is CASSPRGSQATDTQYF.

This sequence joins TRBV7-2 and TRBJ2-1, with a possible D match to TRBD2 (5 bases). The ends were cut back, 5 bases at V and 6 bases at J, with 14 bases in the middle. Germline V gene data show CDR1 as SGHTA and CDR2 as FQGNSA. The CDR3 length is 14 residues. This CDR3 reads CASSRFTSSNEQFF. CDR3 in DNA: TGTGCCAGCAGCCGTTTTACTAGTTCCAATGAGCAGTTCTTC.

This clonotype was found many times. The V call is TRBV7-2, the J call TRBJ2-7; 9 bases agree with TRBD1. J lost 5 bases, V lost 3 bases, and 8 bases had no gene match. In germline, CDR1 is SGHTA, CDR2 FQGNSA. This CDR3 comprises 15 residues. CDR3 coding DNA: TGTGCCAGCAGCTTGTCCGGGACAGGGCTAGACGAGCAGTACTTC. Translation gives CASSLSGTGLDEQYF.

This clonotype has a handful of counts. This sequence joins TRBV7-9 and TRBJ1-4; no firm D call. Germline CDR1 is SEHNR and CDR2 is FQNEAQ (reference sequence). This CDR3 spans 12 amino acids. The V gene lost 1 base and the J gene lost 11 bases, with 8 bases spanning the gap. CDR3 sequence reads: CASSLEEGKLFF. CDR3 DNA sequence: TGTGCCAGCAGCTTAGAAGAAGGCAAACTGTTTTTT.

The genes are TRBV28 and TRBJ2-4; TRBD2 matches at 12 bases. Germline assignment: CDR1 MDHEN and CDR2 SYDVKM. Trimming at V came to 2 bases and at J to 7 bases, leaving 6 bases not matched to a gene. The CDR3 contains 16 residues. This CDR3 is CASSLPTGTSGNIQYF. CDR3 in DNA: TGTGCCAGCAGTTTACCGACCGGGACTAGCGGGAACATTCAGTACTTC.

This chain uses TRBV5-1 with TRBJ1-2, with a possible D match to TRBD1 (6 bases). CDR3 length equals 15 residues. Between the trimmed V and J ends, which lost 0 bases and 6 bases, there was a span of 15 bases. Germline V gene sequence: CDR1 SGHRS, CDR2 YFSETQ. CDR3 loop: CASSLDGQPEDGYTF. CDR3 coding DNA: TGCGCCAGCAGCTTGGACGGACAGCCAGAGGATGGCTACACCTTC.

The chain joins TRBV28 to TRBJ2-5, with unresolved D. The CDR3 is 10 residues long. Trimming removed 6 bases from V and 5 bases from J, with 4 bases in between. Germline assignment: CDR1 MDHEN and CDR2 SYDVKM. CDR3 coding DNA: TGTGCCAGCAGAGATGAGACCCAGTACTTC. Its translation is CASRDETQYF.

There are a few counts of this clonotype. This rearrangement joins TRBV2 to TRBJ1-1, with TRBD1 identical over 9 bases. The CDR3 consists of 13 residues. J lost 4 bases, V lost 6 bases, and 3 bases had no gene match. Per germline, CDR1 SNHLY and CDR2 FYNNEI. The CDR3 DNA reads as TGTGCCAGCAGGACAGGGGGTGGCACTGAAGCTTTCTTT. Encoded protein: CASRTGGGTEAFF.

Only a few counts were recorded for this clonotype. V usage is TRBV5-1 and J usage is TRBJ1-1; unclear D gene. Germline V gene lookup returns CDR1 SGHRS and CDR2 YFSETQ. V was pared by 6 bases and J by 0 bases, with 12 bases between. The CDR3 runs to 14 residues. As DNA, the CDR3 is TGCGCCAGCAAGGCTCGGGCCATGAACACTGAAGCTTTCTTT. This sequence encodes CASKARAMNTEAFF.

In this sample, this clonotype turned up a few times. The chain joins TRBV4-3 to TRBJ1-3, with D unresolved. Trimming removed 0 bases from V and 6 bases from J, with 6 bases in between. From germline, CDR1 is LGHNA and CDR2 YSLEER. This CDR3 contains 13 residues. The CDR3 is CASSQDRINTIYF. As DNA, the CDR3 is TGCGCCAGCAGCCAAGATCGTATAAACACCATATATTTT.

This clonotype was counted at least ten times. This chain uses TRBV7-2 with TRBJ1-1, with 7 bases aligning to TRBD1. The germline V gene has CDR1 SGHTA and CDR2 FQGNSA. The CDR3 is 15 residues long. The junction had 8 bases not matched to a gene; V was cut back by 5 bases and J by 2 bases. CDR3 sequence: CASSLSGTANTEAFF. CDR3 nucleotide sequence: TGTGCCAGCAGCCTATCCGGGACAGCTAACACTGAAGCTTTCTTT.

The chain employs TRBV7-8 and TRBJ2-7; TRBD1 agrees at 12 bases. The CDR3 is made up of 16 amino acids. Germline lookup yields CDR1 SGHVS and CDR2 FQNEAQ. V shed 5 bases, J shed 4 bases, and the junction held 9 bases outside the gene matches. The CDR3 DNA follows: TGTGCCAGCAGCGCGGGGGGGACAGGGGGCTTTTACGAGCAGTACTTC. Its protein product is CASSAGGTGGFYEQYF.

This clonotype has ten or more counts. V usage is TRBV5-5 and J usage is TRBJ2-1, with a tentative D call TRBD2 (5 bases). This CDR3 region has 16 residues. Germline values: CDR1 SGHKS, CDR2 YYEKEE (reference sequence). Trimming took off 2 bases at V and 0 bases at J, with 12 bases between the two ends. CDR3 residues: CASSLVRGSSYNEQFF. The CDR3 bases are TGTGCCAGCAGCTTAGTCCGGGGAAGCTCCTACAATGAGCAGTTCTTC.

A few counts support this clonotype. This chain uses TRBV6-6 with TRBJ2-7; D ambiguous. Germline V gene lookup returns CDR1 MNHNY and CDR2 SVGAGI (reference sequence). The length of the CDR3 is 11 residues. The V gene lost 6 bases and the J gene lost 3 bases, with 6 bases spanning the gap. The CDR3 bases are TGTGCCAGCAGGGCAGGCTACGAGCAGTACTTC. Translating gives CASRAGYEQYF.

The chain joins TRBV7-2 to TRBJ1-5; no clear D gene. V was pared by 4 bases and J by 6 bases, with 13 bases between. CDR1 is SGHTA and CDR2 is FQGNSA in the germline V gene. There are 14 residues in the CDR3. CDR3 loop: CASSSPDERQPQHF. As DNA, the CDR3 is TGTGCCAGCAGCTCCCCGGACGAGCGTCAGCCCCAGCATTTT.

This clonotype came up many times. This chain connects TRBV5-1 to TRBJ2-3; D remains unclear. Germline CDR1 is SGHRS and CDR2 is YFSETQ. This CDR3 has 13 amino acids. The V and J ends lost 4 bases and 0 bases respectively, with 6 bases between them. The CDR3 sequence is CASSIYSTDTQYF. DNA of the CDR3: TGCGCCAGCAGCATCTACAGCACAGATACGCAGTATTTT.

This clonotype was seen a few times. CDR3 loop: CASSRRTDSNQPQHF. DNA of the CDR3: TGTGCCAGCAGTCGTCGGACAGATAGCAATCAGCCCCAGCATTTT. V is TRBV6-5 and J is TRBJ1-5, with D perhaps matching TRBD1 (6 bases). Per the germline V gene, CDR1 is MNHEY and CDR2 is SVGAGI. V lost 5 bases and J 0 bases, leaving 11 bases between the germline ends. This CDR3 region has 15 residues.